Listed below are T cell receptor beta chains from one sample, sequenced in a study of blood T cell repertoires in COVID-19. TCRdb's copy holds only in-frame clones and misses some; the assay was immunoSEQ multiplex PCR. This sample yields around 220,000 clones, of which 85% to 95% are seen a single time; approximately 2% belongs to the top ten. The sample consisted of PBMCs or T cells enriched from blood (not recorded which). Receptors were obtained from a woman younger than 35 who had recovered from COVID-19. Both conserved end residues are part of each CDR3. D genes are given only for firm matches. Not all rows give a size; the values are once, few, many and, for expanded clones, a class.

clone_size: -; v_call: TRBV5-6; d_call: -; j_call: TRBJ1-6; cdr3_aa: CASSLFGDSPPSPLHF; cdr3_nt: TGTGCCAGCAGCTTGTTCGGGGACTCACCTCCTTCACCCCTCCACTTT
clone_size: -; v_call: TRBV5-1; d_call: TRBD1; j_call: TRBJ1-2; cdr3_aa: CASSTNPGGLENYGYTF; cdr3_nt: TGCGCCAGCAGCACCAATCCAGGGGGCTTGGAAAACTATGGCTACACCTTC
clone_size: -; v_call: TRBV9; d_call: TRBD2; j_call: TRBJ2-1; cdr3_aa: CASSVLAGGYEQFF; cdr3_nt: TGTGCCAGCAGCGTCCTAGCGGGGGGCTATGAGCAGTTCTTC
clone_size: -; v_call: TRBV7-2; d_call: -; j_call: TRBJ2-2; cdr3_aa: CASSFGAQGELFF; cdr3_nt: TGTGCCAGCAGTTTTGGAGCGCAAGGGGAGCTGTTTTTT
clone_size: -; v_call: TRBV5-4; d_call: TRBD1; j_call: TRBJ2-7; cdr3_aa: CASSQTGVKNYEQYF; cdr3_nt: TGTGCCAGCAGTCAAACAGGGGTAAAGAACTACGAGCAGTACTTC
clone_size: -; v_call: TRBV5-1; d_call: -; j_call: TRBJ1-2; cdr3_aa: CASAPGGRLGYTF; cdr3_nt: TGCGCCAGCGCCCCCGGGGGGCGTCTTGGCTACACCTTC
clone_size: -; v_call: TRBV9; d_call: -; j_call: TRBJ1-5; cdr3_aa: CASTLGPSDQPQHF; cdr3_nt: TGTGCCAGCACCCTTGGGCCCTCTGATCAGCCCCAGCATTTT
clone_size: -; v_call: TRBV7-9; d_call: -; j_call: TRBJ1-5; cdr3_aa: CASSLGNVQYSNQPQHF; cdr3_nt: TGTGCCAGCAGCTTAGGAAACGTCCAGTATAGCAATCAGCCCCAGCATTTT
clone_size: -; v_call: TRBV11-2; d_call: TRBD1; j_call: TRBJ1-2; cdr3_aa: CASRTGTGRYGYTF; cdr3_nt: TGTGCCAGCAGAACCGGGACAGGGCGCTATGGCTACACCTTC
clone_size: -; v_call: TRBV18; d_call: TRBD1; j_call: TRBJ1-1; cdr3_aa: CASSPGGTDEAFF; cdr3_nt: TGTGCCAGCTCACCCGGAGGGACAGATGAAGCTTTCTTT
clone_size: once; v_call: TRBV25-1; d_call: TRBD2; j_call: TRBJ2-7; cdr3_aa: CASSVAGGMLEQYF; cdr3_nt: TGTGCCAGCAGTGTAGCGGGAGGAATGCTTGAGCAGTACTTC
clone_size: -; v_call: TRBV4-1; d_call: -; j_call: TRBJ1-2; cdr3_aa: CASSQVGGANHGYTF; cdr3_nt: TGCGCCAGCAGCCAAGTGGGGGGGGCGAATCATGGCTACACCTTC
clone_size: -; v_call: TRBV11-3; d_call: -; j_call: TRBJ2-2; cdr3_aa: CASSLEGGYTGELFF; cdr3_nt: TGTGCCAGCAGCTTAGAGGGGGGTTACACCGGGGAGCTGTTTTTT
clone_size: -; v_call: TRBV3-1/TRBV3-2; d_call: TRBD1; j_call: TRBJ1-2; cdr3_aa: CASSQDRQGAGYTF; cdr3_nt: TGTGCCAGCAGCCAAGATCGCCAGGGGGCGGGCTACACCTTC
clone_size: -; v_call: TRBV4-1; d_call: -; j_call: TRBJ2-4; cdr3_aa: CASSRENIQYF; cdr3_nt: TGCGCCAGCAGCCGCGAAAACATTCAGTACTTC
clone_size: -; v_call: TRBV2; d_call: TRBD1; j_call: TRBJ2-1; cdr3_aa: CASSRQGRDEQFF; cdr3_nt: TGTGCCAGCAGCCGACAGGGCCGCGATGAGCAGTTCTTC
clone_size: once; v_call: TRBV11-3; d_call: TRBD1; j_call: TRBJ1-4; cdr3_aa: CASSDLRDRNEKLFF; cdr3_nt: TGTGCCAGCAGCGACCTCCGGGACAGAAATGAAAAACTGTTTTTT
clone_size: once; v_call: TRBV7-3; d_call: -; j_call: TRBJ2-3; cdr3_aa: CASSDSGGSTDTQYF; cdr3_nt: TGTGCCAGCAGCGATAGCGGAGGAAGCACAGATACGCAGTATTTT
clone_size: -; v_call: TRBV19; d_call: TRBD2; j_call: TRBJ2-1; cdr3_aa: CASRAWGLSSGSSYNEQFF; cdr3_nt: TGTGCCAGTAGGGCTTGGGGGCTTTCTAGCGGGAGCTCCTACAATGAGCAGTTCTTC
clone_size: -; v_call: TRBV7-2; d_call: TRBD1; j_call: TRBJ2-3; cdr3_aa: CASSYGQGGDTQYF; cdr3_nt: TGTGCCAGCAGCTACGGACAGGGTGGAGATACGCAGTATTTT
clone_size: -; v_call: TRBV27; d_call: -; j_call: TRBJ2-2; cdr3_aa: CASSSQGRYTGELFF; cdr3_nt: TGTGCCAGCAGTTCGCAGGGGAGATACACCGGGGAGCTGTTTTTT
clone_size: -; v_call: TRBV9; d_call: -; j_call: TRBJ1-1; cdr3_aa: CASSPGHTNTEAFF; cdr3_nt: TGTGCCAGCAGCCCAGGACACACGAACACTGAAGCTTTCTTT
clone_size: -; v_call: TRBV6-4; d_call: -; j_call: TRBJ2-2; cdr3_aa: CASKMGPTGDTGELFF; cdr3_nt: TGTGCCAGCAAGATGGGGCCTACGGGCGACACCGGGGAGCTGTTTTTT
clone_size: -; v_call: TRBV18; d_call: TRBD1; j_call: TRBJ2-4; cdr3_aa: CASSPGQGFTNIQYF; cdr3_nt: TGTGCCAGCTCACCAGGACAGGGGTTCACAAACATTCAGTACTTC
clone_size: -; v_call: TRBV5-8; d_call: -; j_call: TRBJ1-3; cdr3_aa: CASSSSGTFSGNTIYF; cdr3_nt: TGTGCCAGCAGCTCCTCCGGGACTTTTTCTGGAAACACCATATATTTT
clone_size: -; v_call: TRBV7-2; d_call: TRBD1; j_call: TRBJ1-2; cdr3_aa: CASSFRPQGAFYGYTF; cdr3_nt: TGTGCCAGCAGCTTCCGACCACAGGGGGCGTTCTATGGCTACACCTTC
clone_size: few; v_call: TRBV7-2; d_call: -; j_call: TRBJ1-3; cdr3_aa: CASSLRHGISGNTIYF; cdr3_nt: TGTGCCAGCAGCCTACGACATGGTATCTCTGGAAACACCATATATTTT
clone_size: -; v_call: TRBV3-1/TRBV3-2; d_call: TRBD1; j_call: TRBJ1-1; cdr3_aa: CASSQAYGTGNTEAFF; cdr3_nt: TGTGCCAGCAGCCAAGCTTACGGGACAGGGAACACTGAAGCTTTCTTT
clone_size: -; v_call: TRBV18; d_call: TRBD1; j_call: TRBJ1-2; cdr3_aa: CASSPTGVNYGYTF; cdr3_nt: TGTGCCAGCTCACCGACAGGGGTTAACTATGGCTACACCTTC
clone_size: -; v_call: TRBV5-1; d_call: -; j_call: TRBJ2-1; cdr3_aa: CASSLGLRGNEQFF; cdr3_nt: TGCGCCAGCAGCTTGGGGCTCCGGGGCAATGAGCAGTTCTTC
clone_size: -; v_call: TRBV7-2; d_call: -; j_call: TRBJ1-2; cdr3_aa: CASSPGVGGYTF; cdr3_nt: TGTGCCAGCAGCCCAGGGGTCGGAGGCTACACCTTC
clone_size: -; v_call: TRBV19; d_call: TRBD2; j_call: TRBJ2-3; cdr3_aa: CASSPGTSGTDTQYF; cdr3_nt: TGTGCCAGTAGCCCCGGGACTAGCGGAACAGATACGCAGTATTTT
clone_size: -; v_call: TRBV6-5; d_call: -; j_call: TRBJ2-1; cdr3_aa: CASALQSVSYNEQFF; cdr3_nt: TGTGCCAGCGCCCTACAGAGTGTATCCTACAATGAGCAGTTCTTC
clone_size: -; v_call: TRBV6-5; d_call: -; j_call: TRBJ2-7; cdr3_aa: CASRFRDTGEQYF; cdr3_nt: TGTGCCAGCCGCTTCCGGGACACTGGCGAGCAGTACTTC
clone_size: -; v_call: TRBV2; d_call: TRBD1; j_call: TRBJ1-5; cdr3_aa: CASSGSNRGPQHF; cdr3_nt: TGTGCCAGCAGTGGGTCGAACAGGGGGCCCCAGCATTTT
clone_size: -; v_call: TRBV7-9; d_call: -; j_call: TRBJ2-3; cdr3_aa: CASSLEVSSTDTQYF; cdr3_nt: TGTGCCAGCAGCTTAGAAGTCAGTAGCACAGATACGCAGTATTTT
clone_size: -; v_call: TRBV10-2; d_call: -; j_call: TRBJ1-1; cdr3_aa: CASSDLWVKGAFF; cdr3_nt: TGCGCCAGCAGTGACTTGTGGGTGAAGGGGGCTTTCTTT
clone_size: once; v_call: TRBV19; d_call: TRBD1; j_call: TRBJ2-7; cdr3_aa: CASSIGDRGAYEQYF; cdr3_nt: TGTGCCAGTAGTATAGGGGACAGGGGGGCTTACGAGCAGTACTTC
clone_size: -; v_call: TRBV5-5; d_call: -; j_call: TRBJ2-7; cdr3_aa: CASSLVIGGMVEQYF; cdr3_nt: TGTGCCAGCAGCTTGGTGATTGGCGGGATGGTCGAGCAGTACTTC
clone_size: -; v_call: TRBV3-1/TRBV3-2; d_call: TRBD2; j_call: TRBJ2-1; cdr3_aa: CASSHPGLTSGELSYNEQFF; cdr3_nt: TGTGCCAGCAGCCACCCCGGGTTAACTAGCGGGGAGTTATCCTACAATGAGCAGTTCTTC
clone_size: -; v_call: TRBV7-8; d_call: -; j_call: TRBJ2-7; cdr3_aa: CASSSYTREQYF; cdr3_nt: TGTGCCAGCAGCTCATACACTAGGGAGCAGTACTTC
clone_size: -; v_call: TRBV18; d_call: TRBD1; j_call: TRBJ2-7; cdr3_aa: CASSPATGVHEQYF; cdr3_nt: TGTGCCAGCTCACCGGCGACAGGGGTCCACGAGCAGTACTTC
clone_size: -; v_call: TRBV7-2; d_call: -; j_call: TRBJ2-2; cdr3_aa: CASSPSPWPYTGELFF; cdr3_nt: TGTGCCAGCAGCCCCTCGCCGTGGCCTTACACCGGGGAGCTGTTTTTT
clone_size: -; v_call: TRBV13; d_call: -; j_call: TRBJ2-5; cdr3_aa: CASSLGTEATQYF; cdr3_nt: TGTGCCAGCAGCTTAGGGACAGAGGCCACCCAGTACTTC
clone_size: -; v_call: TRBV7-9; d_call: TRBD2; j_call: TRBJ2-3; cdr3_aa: CASSPRLAPNLSPYF; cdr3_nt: TGTGCCAGCAGCCCTCGACTAGCGCCAAATCTCAGCCCGTATTTT
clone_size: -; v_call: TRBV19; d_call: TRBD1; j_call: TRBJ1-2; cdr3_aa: CASSIIQGAGYGYTF; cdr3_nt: TGTGCCAGTAGTATAATCCAGGGGGCAGGCTATGGCTACACCTTC
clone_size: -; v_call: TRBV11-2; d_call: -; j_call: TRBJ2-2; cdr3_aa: CASSLIRGTGELFF; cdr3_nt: TGTGCCAGCAGCTTAATCCGAGGGACCGGGGAGCTGTTTTTT
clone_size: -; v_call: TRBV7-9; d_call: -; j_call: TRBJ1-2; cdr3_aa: CASSLLNGGGSGYTF; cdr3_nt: TGTGCCAGCAGCTTACTTAATGGGGGAGGTAGTGGCTACACCTTC
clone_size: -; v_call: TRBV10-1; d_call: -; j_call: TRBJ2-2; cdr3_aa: CASSHSSGELFF; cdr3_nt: TGCGCCAGCAGCCATAGCTCCGGGGAGCTGTTTTTT
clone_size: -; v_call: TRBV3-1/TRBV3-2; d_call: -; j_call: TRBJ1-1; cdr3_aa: CASSHLGTEAFF; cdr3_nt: TGTGCCAGCAGCCATCTAGGTACTGAAGCTTTCTTT
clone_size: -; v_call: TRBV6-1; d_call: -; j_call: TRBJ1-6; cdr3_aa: CASSEERGSPLHF; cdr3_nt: TGTGCCAGCAGTGAAGAGAGAGGTTCACCCCTCCACTTT
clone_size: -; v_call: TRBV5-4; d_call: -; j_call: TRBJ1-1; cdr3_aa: CASILEAGSKMNTEAFF; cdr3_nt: TGTGCCAGCATTCTAGAGGCCGGTAGCAAGATGAACACTGAAGCTTTCTTT
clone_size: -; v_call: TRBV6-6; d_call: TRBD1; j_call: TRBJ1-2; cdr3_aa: CASSYHGTGAKRGYTF; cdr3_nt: TGTGCCAGCAGTTACCACGGGACAGGGGCGAAAAGGGGCTACACCTTC
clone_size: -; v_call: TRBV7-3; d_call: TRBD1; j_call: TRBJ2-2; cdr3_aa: CASSQVGQESGELFF; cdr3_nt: TGTGCCAGCAGCCAAGTGGGACAGGAAAGCGGGGAGCTGTTTTTT
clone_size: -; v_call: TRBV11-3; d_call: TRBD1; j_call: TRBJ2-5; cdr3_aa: CASSIGQALQETQYF; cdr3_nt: TGTGCCAGCAGCATCGGACAGGCTCTCCAAGAGACCCAGTACTTC
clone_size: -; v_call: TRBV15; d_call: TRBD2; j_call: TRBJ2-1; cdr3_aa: CATSRGLAGVNEQFF; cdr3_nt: TGTGCCACCAGCAGAGGCCTAGCGGGAGTAAATGAGCAGTTCTTC
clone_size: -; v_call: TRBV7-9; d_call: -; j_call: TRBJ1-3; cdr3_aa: CASRPSGFSGNTIYF; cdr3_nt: TGTGCCAGCAGGCCATCCGGGTTCTCTGGAAACACCATATATTTT
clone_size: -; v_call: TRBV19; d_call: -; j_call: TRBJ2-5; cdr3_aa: CASSRANRERETQYF; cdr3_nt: TGTGCCAGTAGCAGAGCTAACAGGGAACGAGAGACCCAGTACTTC
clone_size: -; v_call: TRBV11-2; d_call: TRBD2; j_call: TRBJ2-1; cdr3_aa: CASSGEGLAGPIF; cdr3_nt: TGTGCCAGCAGCGGCGAGGGACTAGCGGGACCAATCTTC